This T cell receptor beta chain appears in the sequencing data of a study of T cell changes during pregnancy in multiple sclerosis. There are 16 residues in the CDR3. Trimming took 2 bases from V and 0 from J, leaving 10 bases between them. CDR1 is MDHEN, CDR2 SYDVKM, per germline. This clone showed up just once. The protocol was immunoSEQ multiplex PCR, while the TCRdb copy is restricted to in-frame clones and leaves out a portion. The sample has under 35,000 clones, roughly 89% seen once. Here the sequenced sample was CD8+ T cells from peripheral blood mononuclear cells, taken before pregnancy. The V gene is TRBV28, the J gene TRBJ2-2; tentatively, D is TRBD2 (6 bases). The source of this sequence is a female donor with multiple sclerosis, enrolled in a pregnancy study. CDR3 nucleotide sequence: TGTGCCAGCAGTTTAGGGGGGTGGCCGAACACCGGGGAGCTGTTTTTT. This translates into CASSLGGWPNTGELFF.